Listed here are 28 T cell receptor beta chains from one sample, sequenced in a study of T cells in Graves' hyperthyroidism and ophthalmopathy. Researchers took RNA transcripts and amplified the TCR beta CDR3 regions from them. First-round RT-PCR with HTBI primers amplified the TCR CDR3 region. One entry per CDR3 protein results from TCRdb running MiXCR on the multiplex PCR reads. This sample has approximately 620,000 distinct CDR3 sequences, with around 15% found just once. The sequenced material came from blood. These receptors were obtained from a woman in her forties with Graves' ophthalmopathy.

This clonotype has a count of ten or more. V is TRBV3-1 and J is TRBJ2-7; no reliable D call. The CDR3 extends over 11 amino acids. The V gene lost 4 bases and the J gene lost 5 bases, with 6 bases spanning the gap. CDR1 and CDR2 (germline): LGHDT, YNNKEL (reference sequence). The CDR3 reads CASSLMDEQYF. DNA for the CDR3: TGTGCCAGCAGCCTTATGGACGAGCAGTACTTC.

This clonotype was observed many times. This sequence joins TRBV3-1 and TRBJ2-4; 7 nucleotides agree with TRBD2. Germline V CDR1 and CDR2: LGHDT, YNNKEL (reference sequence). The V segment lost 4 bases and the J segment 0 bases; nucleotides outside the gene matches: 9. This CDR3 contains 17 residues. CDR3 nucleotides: TGTGCCAGCAGCCCAACCGGGACTAACCTAGCCAAAAACATTCAGTACTTC. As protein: CASSPTGTNLAKNIQYF.

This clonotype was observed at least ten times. The CDR3 DNA sequence: TGTGCCAGCAGCTTCGGAGGGAGAGTTGAAGCTTTCTTT. It codes for CASSFGGRVEAFF. This sequence joins TRBV7-8 and TRBJ1-1; D not resolved. Germline CDR1 reads SGHVS; CDR2 reads FQNEAQ. Trimming stripped 3 bases from V and 7 bases from J, with 12 bases between. The CDR3 is 13 amino acids.

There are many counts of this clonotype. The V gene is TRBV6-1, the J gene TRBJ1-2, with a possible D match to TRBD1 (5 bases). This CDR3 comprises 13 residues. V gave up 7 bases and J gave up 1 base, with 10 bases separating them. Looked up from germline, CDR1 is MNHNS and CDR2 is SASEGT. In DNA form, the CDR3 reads TGTGCCAGCAACAACGGGGGTAACTATGGCTACACCTTC. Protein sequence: CASNNGGNYGYTF.

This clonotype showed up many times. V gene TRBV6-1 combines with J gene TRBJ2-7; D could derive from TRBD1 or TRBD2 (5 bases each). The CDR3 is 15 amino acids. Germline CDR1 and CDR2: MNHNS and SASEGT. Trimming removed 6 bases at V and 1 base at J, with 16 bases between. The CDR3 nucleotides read TGTGCCAGCAGGGGTTGGGGCAGGGAGTCCTACGAGCAGTACTTC. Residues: CASRGWGRESYEQYF.

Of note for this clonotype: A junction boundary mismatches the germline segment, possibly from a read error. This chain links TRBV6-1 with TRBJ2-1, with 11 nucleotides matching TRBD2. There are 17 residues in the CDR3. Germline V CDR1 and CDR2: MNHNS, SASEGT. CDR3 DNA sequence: TGTGCCAGCAATGTTGGGGGACTAGCGGTCTCCTACAATGCGCAGTTCTTC. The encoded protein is CASNVGGLAVSYNAQFF.

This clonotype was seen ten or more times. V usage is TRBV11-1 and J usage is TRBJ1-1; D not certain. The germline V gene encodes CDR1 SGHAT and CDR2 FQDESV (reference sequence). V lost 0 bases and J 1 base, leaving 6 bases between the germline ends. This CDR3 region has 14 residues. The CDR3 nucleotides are TGTGCCAGCAGCTTAGCGTGGAAGAACACTGAAGCTTTCTTT. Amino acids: CASSLAWKNTEAFF.

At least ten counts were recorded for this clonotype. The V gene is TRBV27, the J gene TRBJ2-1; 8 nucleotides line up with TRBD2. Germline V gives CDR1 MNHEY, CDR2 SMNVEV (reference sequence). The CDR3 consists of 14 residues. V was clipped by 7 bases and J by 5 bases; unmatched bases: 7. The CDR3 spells CASMMAGGNNEQFF. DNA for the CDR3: TGTGCCAGCATGATGGCGGGGGGAAACAATGAGCAGTTCTTC.

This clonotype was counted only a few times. In DNA, the CDR3 is TGTGCCAGCAGCCTACAAGTTCTCCTGACTTTC. As protein: CASSLQVLLTF. The chain couples TRBV2 to TRBJ2-6, with no clear D. Looked up from germline, CDR1 is SNHLY and CDR2 is FYNNEI. The CDR3 covers 11 residues. Trimming took 6 bases from V and 14 from J, leaving 11 bases between them.

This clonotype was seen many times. The CDR3 reads CASSAERGEQFF. The CDR3 coding sequence is TGCGCCAGCAGCGCGGAGCGAGGTGAGCAGTTCTTC. The chain has TRBV5-1 and TRBJ2-1; D remains unclear. Germline lookup yields CDR1 SGHRS and CDR2 YFSETQ. There are 12 residues in the CDR3. The V end lost 4 bases, the J end lost 9 bases, and 11 bases lay between the germline ends.

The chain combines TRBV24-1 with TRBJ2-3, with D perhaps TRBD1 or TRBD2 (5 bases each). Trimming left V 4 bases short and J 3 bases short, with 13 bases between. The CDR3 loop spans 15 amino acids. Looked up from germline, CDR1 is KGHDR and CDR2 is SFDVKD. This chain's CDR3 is CATSDSRERTDTQYF. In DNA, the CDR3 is TGTGCCACCAGTGACAGCAGGGAGAGGACAGATACGCAGTATTTT.

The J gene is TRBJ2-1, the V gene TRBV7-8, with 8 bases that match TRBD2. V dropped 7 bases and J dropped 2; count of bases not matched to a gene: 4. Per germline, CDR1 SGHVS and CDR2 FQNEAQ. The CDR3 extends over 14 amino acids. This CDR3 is CASKTGGAYNEQFF. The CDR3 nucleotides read TGTGCCAGCAAAACCGGGGGGGCCTACAATGAGCAGTTCTTC.

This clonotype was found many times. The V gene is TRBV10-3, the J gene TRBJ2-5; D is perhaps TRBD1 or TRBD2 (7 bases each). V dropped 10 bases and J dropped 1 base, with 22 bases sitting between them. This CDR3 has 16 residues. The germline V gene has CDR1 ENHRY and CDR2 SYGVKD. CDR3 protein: CATGGAGANSQETQYF. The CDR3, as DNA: TGTGCCACAGGGGGGGCGGGAGCGAACTCCCAAGAGACCCAGTACTTC.

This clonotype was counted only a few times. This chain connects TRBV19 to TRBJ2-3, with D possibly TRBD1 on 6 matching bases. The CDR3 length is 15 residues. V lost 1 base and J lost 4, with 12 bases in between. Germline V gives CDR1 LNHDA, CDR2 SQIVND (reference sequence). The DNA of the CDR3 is TGTGCCAGTAGTATAGCCCAGGGGTGGGCAGATACGCAGTATTTT. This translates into CASSIAQGWADTQYF.

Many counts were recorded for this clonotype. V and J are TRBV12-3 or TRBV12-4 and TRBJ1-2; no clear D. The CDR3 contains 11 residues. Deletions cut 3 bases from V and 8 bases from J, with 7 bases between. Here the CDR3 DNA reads TGTGCCAGCAGTTTGTTAAAGGGCTACACCTTC. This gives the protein CASSLLKGYTF.

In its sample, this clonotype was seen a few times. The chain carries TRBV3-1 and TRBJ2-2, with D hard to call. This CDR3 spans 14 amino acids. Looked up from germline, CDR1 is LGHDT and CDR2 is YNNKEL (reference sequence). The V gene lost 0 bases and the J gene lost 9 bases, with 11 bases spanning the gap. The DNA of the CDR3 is TGTGCCAGCAGCCAAGACCTGGGTCCCCGGGAGCTGTTTTTT. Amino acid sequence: CASSQDLGPRELFF.

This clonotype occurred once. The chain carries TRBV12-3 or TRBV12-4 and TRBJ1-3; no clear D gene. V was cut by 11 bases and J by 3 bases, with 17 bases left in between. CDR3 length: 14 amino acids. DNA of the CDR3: TGTGCCGGCGGATCCATGGGCTTTGGAAACACCATATATTTT. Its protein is CAGGSMGFGNTIYF.

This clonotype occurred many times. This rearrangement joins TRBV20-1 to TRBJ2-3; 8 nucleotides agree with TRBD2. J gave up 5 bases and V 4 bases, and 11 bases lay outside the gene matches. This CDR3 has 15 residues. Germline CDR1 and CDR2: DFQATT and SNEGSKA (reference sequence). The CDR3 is CSAKDPGLDVDTQYF. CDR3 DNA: TGCAGTGCTAAGGACCCGGGACTAGACGTAGATACGCAGTATTTT.

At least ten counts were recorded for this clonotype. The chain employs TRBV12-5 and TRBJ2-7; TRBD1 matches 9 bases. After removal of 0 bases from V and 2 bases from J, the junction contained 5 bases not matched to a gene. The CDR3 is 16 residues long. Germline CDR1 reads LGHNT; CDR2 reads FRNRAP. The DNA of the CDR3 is TGTGCTAGTGGTTTGGTACGCGGACAGGGGACCTACGAGCAGTACTTC. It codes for CASGLVRGQGTYEQYF. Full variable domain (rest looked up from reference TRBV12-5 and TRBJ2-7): DARVTQTPRHKVTEMGQEVTMRCQPILGHNTVFWYRQTMMQGLELLAYFRNRAPLDDSGMPKDRFSAEMPDATLATLKIQPSEPRDSAVYFCASGLVRGQGTYEQYFGPGTRLTVT.

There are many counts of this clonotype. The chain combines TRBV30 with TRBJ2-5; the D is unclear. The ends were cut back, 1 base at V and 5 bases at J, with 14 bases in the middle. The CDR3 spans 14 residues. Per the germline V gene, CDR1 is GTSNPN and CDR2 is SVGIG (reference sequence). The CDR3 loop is CAWSGTLGMETQYF. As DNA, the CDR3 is TGTGCCTGGAGTGGGACGCTGGGGATGGAGACCCAGTACTTC.

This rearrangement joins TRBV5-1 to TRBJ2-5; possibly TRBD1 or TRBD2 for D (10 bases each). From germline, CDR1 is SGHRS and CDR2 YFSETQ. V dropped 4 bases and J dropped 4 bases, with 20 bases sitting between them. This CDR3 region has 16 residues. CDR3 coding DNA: TGCGCCAGCAGCGACAGGGGGCTAGCGGGAGTAGAGACCCAGTACTTC. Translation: CASSDRGLAGVETQYF.

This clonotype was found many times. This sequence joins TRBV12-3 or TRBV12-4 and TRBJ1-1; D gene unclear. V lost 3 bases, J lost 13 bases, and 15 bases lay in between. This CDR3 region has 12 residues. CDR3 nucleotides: TGTGCCAGCAGTTTGCAGCGGTCCCTACTTTTCTTT. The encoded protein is CASSLQRSLLFF.

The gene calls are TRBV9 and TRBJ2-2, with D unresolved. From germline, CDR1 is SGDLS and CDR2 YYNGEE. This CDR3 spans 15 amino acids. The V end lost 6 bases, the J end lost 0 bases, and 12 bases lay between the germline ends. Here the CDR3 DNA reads TGTGCCAGCAACGCGACCGATGCGAACACCGGGGAGCTGTTTTTT. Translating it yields CASNATDANTGELFF.

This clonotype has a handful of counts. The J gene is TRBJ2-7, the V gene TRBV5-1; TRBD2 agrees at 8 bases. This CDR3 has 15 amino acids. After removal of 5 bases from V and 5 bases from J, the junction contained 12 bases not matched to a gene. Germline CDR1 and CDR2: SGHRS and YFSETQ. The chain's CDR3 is CASSPRSSGSDEQYF. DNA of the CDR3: TGCGCCAGCAGTCCCCGTTCCAGCGGGAGCGACGAGCAGTACTTC. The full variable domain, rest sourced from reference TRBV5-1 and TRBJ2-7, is KAGVTQTPRYLIKTRGQQVTLSCSPISGHRSVSWYQQTPGQGLQFLFEYFSETQRNKGNFPGRFSGRQFSNSRSEMNVSTLELGDSALYLCASSPRSSGSDEQYFGPGTRLTVT.

CDR3 residues: CATGTGVYNEQFF. In DNA form, the CDR3 reads TGTGCCACCGGGACAGGGGTCTACAATGAGCAGTTCTTC. This chain uses TRBV10-3 with TRBJ2-1, with TRBD1 identical over 10 bases. Germline V gene lookup returns CDR1 ENHRY and CDR2 SYGVKD. This CDR3 is 13 amino acids long. V was pared by 10 bases and J by 3 bases, with 3 bases of the junction left unmatched.

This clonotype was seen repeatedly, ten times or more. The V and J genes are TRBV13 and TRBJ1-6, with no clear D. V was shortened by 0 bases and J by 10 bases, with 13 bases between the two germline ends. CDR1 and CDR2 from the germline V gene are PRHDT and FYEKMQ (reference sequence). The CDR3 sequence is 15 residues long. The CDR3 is CASSLGARTESPLHF. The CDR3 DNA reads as TGTGCCAGCAGCTTAGGGGCTCGGACGGAATCACCCCTCCACTTT.

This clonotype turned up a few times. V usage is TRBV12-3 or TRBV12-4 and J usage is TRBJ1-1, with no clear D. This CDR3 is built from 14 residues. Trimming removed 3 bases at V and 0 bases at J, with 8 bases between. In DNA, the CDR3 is TGTGCCAGCAGTTTTAGGTTGTTGAACACTGAAGCTTTCTTT. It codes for CASSFRLLNTEAFF.

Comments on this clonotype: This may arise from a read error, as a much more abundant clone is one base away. The CDR3 DNA sequence: TGTGCCATCGGTGAAAGGGGAATCGGGAACACCGGGGAGCTGTTTTTT. Translated, it gives CAIGERGIGNTGELFF. This chain joins TRBV10-3 and TRBJ2-2; weak D call: TRBD1 (5 bases). CDR3 length equals 16 residues. Looked up from germline, CDR1 is ENHRY and CDR2 is SYGVKD.